This T cell receptor beta chain was captured by sequencing in a study of T cells after yellow fever vaccination. Findings and caveats of the study: The CD4 and CD8 compartments had a small share of their clonotypes in common.

This clonotype has a count of ten or more. Its antigen remains unidentified. CDR1 and CDR2 from the germline V gene are SGHRS and YFSETQ. V lost 4 bases to trimming and J lost 7 bases, with 15 bases between them. The CDR3 runs to 14 residues. Universal primer sites and UMIs were introduced during 5'RACE template-switching synthesis of TCR cDNA. Via MiXCR, TCRdb re-called the 5' RACE reads, giving one row per CDR3 protein. The data contain around 320,000 distinct CDR3 sequences, around 10% of them seen just once; the ten biggest clones take up 3% to 4%. This rearrangement joins TRBV5-1 to TRBJ2-1; D not resolved. Specimen: CD4+ T cells sorted from PBMCs, collected 45 days after the yellow fever booster vaccination. This TCR was recovered from a man younger than 35 who received the YFV17D yellow fever vaccine. The CDR3 region has the DNA TGCGCCAGCAGCGCCTATGGGGAAGAGAATGAGCAGTTCTTC. Translated, it gives CASSAYGEENEQFF.